The 28 T cell receptor beta chains presented below share a single source sample, sequenced in a study of blood T cell repertoires in COVID-19. Assay used: immunoSEQ multiplex PCR; TCRdb lists only in-frame clones, some missing. The data contain some 150,000 clones, roughly 80% of them singletons. The sequenced sample consisted of PBMCs or T cells enriched from blood (not recorded which). The receptor set was obtained from a young woman who had been exposed to COVID-19.

This chain uses TRBV5-4 with TRBJ1-1; the D is unclear. The CDR3 is 15 residues long. The ends were cut back, 4 bases at V and 1 base at J, with 14 bases in the middle. Germline V gene lookup returns CDR1 SGHNT and CDR2 YYREEE (reference sequence). Here the CDR3 DNA reads TGTGCCAGCAGCGCCGTGGACTTCCCGAACACTGAAGCTTTCTTT. Translating gives CASSAVDFPNTEAFF. Complete variable domain (other parts from reference TRBV5-4 and TRBJ1-1): ETGVTQSPTHLIKTRGQQVTLRCSSQSGHNTVSWYQQALGQGPQFIFQYYREEENGRGNFPPRFSGLQFPNYSSELNVNALELDDSALYLCASSAVDFPNTEAFFGQGTRLTVV.

The chain employs TRBV28 and TRBJ1-1; tentatively, D is TRBD1 (5 bases). Germline CDR1 is MDHEN and CDR2 is SYDVKM. Trimming cost V 6 bases and J 1 base, with 21 bases left between them. CDR3 length: 17 amino acids. The CDR3 protein is CASSSRGGYSGNTEAFF. The DNA for the CDR3 is TGTGCCAGCAGCTCAAGGGGTGGGTATAGCGGGAACACTGAAGCTTTCTTT.

V and J are TRBV28 and TRBJ2-1, with 11 nucleotides matching TRBD1. The germline V gene has CDR1 MDHEN and CDR2 SYDVKM. This CDR3 has 14 residues. After removal of 6 bases from V and 14 bases from J, the junction contained 12 bases not matched to a gene. CDR3 DNA: TGTGCCAGCAGGCGGACAGGGGGCGATCGAGGGGAGTTCTTC. It specifies CASRRTGGDRGEFF.

J is TRBJ2-7 and V is TRBV19; TRBD2 matches 9 bases. Trimming removed 3 bases from V and 2 bases from J; junction bases left unmatched: 5. Germline V gives CDR1 LNHDA, CDR2 SQIVND (reference sequence). The CDR3 length is 15 residues. This chain's CDR3 is CASSIQLAGPYEQYF. The CDR3, as DNA: TGTGCCAGTAGTATTCAACTAGCGGGCCCCTACGAGCAGTACTTC.

V usage is TRBV3-1 (or the pseudogene TRBV3-2) and J usage is TRBJ1-2; D may be TRBD1 (6 bases). Per germline, CDR1 LGHDT and CDR2 YNNKEL (reference sequence). CDR3 length: 13 residues. Deletions cut 3 bases from V and 5 bases from J, with 10 bases between. The CDR3 region is CASSHDRTYGYTF. The CDR3 DNA sequence: TGTGCCAGCAGCCACGACAGGACGTATGGCTACACCTTC.

The rearrangement uses TRBV27 and TRBJ2-3; 8 bases map to TRBD2. J gave up 4 bases and V 5 bases, and 8 bases lay outside the gene matches. The CDR3 contains 15 residues. Germline CDR1 reads MNHEY; CDR2 reads SMNVEV (reference sequence). As DNA, the CDR3 is TGTGCCAGCAGTCCCTCTTGGGGACTAGCAGATACGCAGTATTTT. Its translation is CASSPSWGLADTQYF.

The chain carries TRBV2 and TRBJ2-7; the match to TRBD1 covers 7 bases. The germline V gene encodes CDR1 SNHLY and CDR2 FYNNEI. This CDR3 has 14 amino acids. With V trimmed by 6 bases and J by 2 bases, 7 bases remained unmatched. The CDR3 reads CASSTGVVTYEQYF. In nucleotides, the CDR3 is TGTGCCAGCAGCACAGGGGTGGTAACCTACGAGCAGTACTTC.

The CDR3 bases are TGTGCCAGCAGCCCAGGCTCCTACAATGAGCAGTTCTTC. It is translated as CASSPGSYNEQFF. This chain joins TRBV27 and TRBJ2-1; no definite D call. The CDR3 is made up of 13 amino acids. CDR1 is MNHEY, CDR2 SMNVEV, per germline (reference sequence). Trimming left V 6 bases short and J 0 bases short, with 6 bases between.

The rearrangement joins TRBV18 to TRBJ2-7, with D unclear. The germline V gene encodes CDR1 KGHSH and CDR2 LQKENI. This CDR3 has 13 amino acids. The ends were cut back, 3 bases at V and 7 bases at J, with 13 bases in the middle. The chain's CDR3 is CASSPAAPGEQYF. As DNA, the CDR3 is TGTGCCAGCTCACCCGCAGCCCCGGGTGAGCAGTACTTC. The entire variable domain, with the rest obtained from reference TRBV18 and TRBJ2-7, is as follows: NAGVMQNPRHLVRRRGQEARLRCSPMKGHSHVYWYRQLPEEGLKFMVYLQKENIIDESGMPKERFSAEFPKEGPSILRIQQVVRGDSAAYFCASSPAAPGEQYFGPGTRLTVT.

The rearrangement joins TRBV19 to TRBJ2-1, with 7 bases fitting TRBD2. Germline V CDR1 and CDR2: LNHDA, SQIVND (reference sequence). The CDR3 is made up of 15 amino acids. V gave up 6 bases and J gave up 2 bases; unmatched junction bases: 7. Here the CDR3 DNA reads TGTGCCAGTAGCTCAGAGCGGGGTACCTACAATGAGCAGTTCTTC. This gives the protein CASSSERGTYNEQFF. The whole variable domain, filled in from reference TRBV19 and TRBJ2-1, reads DGGITQSPKYLFRKEGQNVTLSCEQNLNHDAMYWYRQDPGQGLRLIYYSQIVNDFQKGDIAEGYSVSREKKESFPLTVTSAQKNPTAFYLCASSSERGTYNEQFFGPGTRLTVL.

This rearrangement joins TRBV7-8 to TRBJ2-3; 8 nucleotides agree with TRBD2. Trimming at V came to 4 bases and at J to 6 bases, leaving 18 bases not matched to a gene. The CDR3 totals 18 residues. Germline CDR1 and CDR2: SGHVS and FQNEAQ. CDR3 sequence (DNA): TGTGCCAGCAGCTCCCCCCCCACTAGCGGCAATCTAAGGGATACGCAGTATTTT. As protein: CASSSPPTSGNLRDTQYF.

V and J are TRBV6-2 or TRBV6-3 and TRBJ1-5; TRBD1 might be the D (6 bases). CDR1 is MNHEY, CDR2 SVGEGT, per germline. Trimming shortened V by 0 bases and J by 5 bases, and 17 bases separated the two germline ends. The CDR3 is made up of 17 amino acids. The CDR3: CASSYSYGRGKDQPQHF. The DNA of the CDR3 is TGTGCCAGCAGTTACTCTTACGGCAGGGGCAAAGATCAGCCCCAGCATTTT.

The chain has TRBV19 and TRBJ1-2; TRBD1 matches 10 bases. CDR1 is LNHDA and CDR2 is SQIVND in the germline V gene (reference sequence). The V and J ends lost 5 bases and 8 bases, in that order; junction bases with no gene match: 14. CDR3 size: 16 residues. CDR3 DNA: TGTGCCAGTAGTCGTGCAGGACAGGGGGTAAGAAGCGGCTACACCTTC. Translation: CASSRAGQGVRSGYTF.

The chain joins TRBV11-2 to TRBJ2-2; TRBD2 might be the D (5 bases). V dropped 4 bases and J dropped 4 bases, with 13 bases sitting between them. Per the germline V gene, CDR1 is SGHAT and CDR2 is FQNNGV. CDR3 length: 15 amino acids. The CDR3 reads CASSYILGGTGELFF. Here the CDR3 DNA reads TGTGCCAGCAGCTACATACTAGGAGGCACCGGGGAGCTGTTTTTT.

The V call is TRBV9, the J call TRBJ1-2, with 8 bases matching TRBD1. Germline CDR1 and CDR2: SGDLS and YYNGEE. Germline trimming cut 3 bases from V and 1 base from J; bases unmatched to any gene: 11. This CDR3 has 17 amino acids. CDR3: CASSATTIQGVNYGYTF. The CDR3 nucleotides are TGTGCCAGCAGCGCCACTACTATACAGGGGGTTAACTATGGCTACACCTTC.

The chain recombines TRBV27 with TRBJ1-2; D is unresolved. Looked up from germline, CDR1 is MNHEY and CDR2 is SMNVEV (reference sequence). Trimming stripped 3 bases from V and 8 bases from J, with 13 bases between. The CDR3 contains 13 residues. CDR3 sequence: CASSFSYSQGYTF. The DNA for the CDR3 is TGTGCCAGCAGTTTCTCTTACTCCCAAGGCTACACCTTC.

The rearrangement uses TRBV7-9 and TRBJ1-1; 12 bases align to TRBD1. The CDR3 consists of 17 residues. Germline V gene lookup returns CDR1 SEHNR and CDR2 FQNEAQ (reference sequence). With V trimmed by 2 bases and J by 3 bases, 7 bases remained unmatched. The CDR3 coding sequence is TGTGCCAGCAGCTTATGGGGACAGGGGGCGATGGACACTGAAGCTTTCTTT. It yields the protein CASSLWGQGAMDTEAFF. Together with reference TRBV7-9 and TRBJ1-1, the CDR3 gives the full variable domain: DTGVSQNPRHKITKRGQNVTFRCDPISEHNRLYWYRQTLGQGPEFLTYFQNEAQLEKSRLLSDRFSAERPKGSFSTLEIQRTEQGDSAMYLCASSLWGQGAMDTEAFFGQGTRLTVV.

This sequence joins TRBV5-1 and TRBJ1-2; TRBD1 agrees at 8 bases. CDR1 and CDR2 (germline): SGHRS, YFSETQ. The CDR3 length is 17 residues. J was trimmed by 7 bases and V by 1 base; bases with no gene match: 15. CDR3 nucleotides: TGCGCCAGCAGCTTGTACCTTACCGGGACAGGCTCTTCTGGCTACACCTTC. This gives the protein CASSLYLTGTGSSGYTF.

This chain connects TRBV6-5 to TRBJ1-1; maybe TRBD1 (5 bases). Between the trimmed V and J ends, which lost 6 bases and 4 bases, there was a span of 12 bases. The CDR3 runs 13 residues. Germline CDR1 is MNHEY and CDR2 is SVGAGI. The CDR3 loop is CASRGGFGTEAFF. The CDR3 DNA follows: TGTGCCAGCAGGGGGGGGTTTGGCACTGAAGCTTTCTTT.

The chain recombines TRBV6-5 with TRBJ2-7, with D hard to call. V shed 6 bases and J shed 3 bases, with 15 bases lying between them. The CDR3 runs 14 residues. Per the germline V gene, CDR1 is MNHEY and CDR2 is SVGAGI. The CDR3 DNA reads as TGTGCCAGCAGCCACAATCTGCTCCTCTACGAGCAGTACTTC. Translation gives CASSHNLLLYEQYF.

This chain uses TRBV30 with TRBJ1-6; possibly TRBD1 for D (6 bases). The CDR3 covers 14 residues. Germline CDR1 is GTSNPN and CDR2 is SVGIG (reference sequence). The V gene lost 1 base and the J gene lost 3 bases, with 7 bases spanning the gap. DNA of the CDR3: TGTGCCTGGAGTGGGACAGTCTATAATTCACCCCTCCACTTT. Translating gives CAWSGTVYNSPLHF.

This clone occurred a few times. V is TRBV6-5 and J is TRBJ1-2; perhaps TRBD1 as D (5 bases). The germline V gene encodes CDR1 MNHEY and CDR2 SVGAGI. This CDR3 contains 13 residues. V was cut by 0 bases and J by 8 bases, with 10 bases left in between. CDR3 sequence: CASSYSPGKGYTF. The DNA of the CDR3 is TGTGCCAGCAGTTACTCGCCAGGGAAAGGCTACACCTTC.

The chain recombines TRBV7-3 with TRBJ2-2, with TRBD2 matching over 10 bases. V gave up 4 bases and J gave up 5 bases; unmatched junction bases: 10. The CDR3 sequence is 17 residues long. Germline lookup yields CDR1 SGHTA and CDR2 FQGTGA. CDR3 loop: CASSSSSGSLGTGELFF. The CDR3, as DNA: TGTGCCAGCAGCTCTTCTAGCGGGAGCCTCGGGACCGGGGAGCTGTTTTTT.

The chain combines TRBV19 with TRBJ1-5, with TRBD1 matching 9 bases. The J segment lost 5 bases and the V segment lost 3 bases, leaving 5 bases of the junction unmatched. CDR3 length: 15 residues. Germline CDR1 LNHDA, CDR2 SQIVND (reference sequence). CDR3 nucleotide sequence: TGTGCCAGTAGTATGTACAGGGGGCCGGATCAGCCCCAGCATTTT. Translation gives CASSMYRGPDQPQHF.

This clone was seen a few times. This rearrangement joins TRBV5-1 to TRBJ2-3; 8 nucleotides align to TRBD2. Per germline, CDR1 SGHRS and CDR2 YFSETQ. With V trimmed by 4 bases and J by 4 bases, 11 bases remained unmatched. There are 16 residues in the CDR3. Written as DNA, the CDR3 is TGCGCCAGCAGCCTTCGTTTAGCGGGAACGGCAGATACGCAGTATTTT. Encoded protein: CASSLRLAGTADTQYF.

The rearrangement joins TRBV24-1 to TRBJ2-5; D perhaps matches TRBD2 (5 bases). The length of the CDR3 is 13 residues. Looked up from germline, CDR1 is KGHDR and CDR2 is SFDVKD. With 9 bases removed from V and 5 bases from J, the gap between germline ends came to 15 bases. The CDR3 DNA is TGTGCCACCTCAGGAGGCAGTACGGAGACCCAGTACTTC. This sequence encodes CATSGGSTETQYF.

The chain links TRBV3-1 (or the pseudogene TRBV3-2) to TRBJ2-1; 11 bases match TRBD2. CDR3 size: 15 residues. CDR1 and CDR2 (germline): LGHDT, YNNKEL (reference sequence). Trimming removed 5 bases from V and 9 bases from J; junction bases left unmatched: 9. The CDR3 nucleotides are TGTGCCAGCAGCTACCCTAGCGGGAGGTCCCCTGAGCAGTTCTTC. This encodes CASSYPSGRSPEQFF.

The V gene is TRBV7-3, the J gene TRBJ1-1; 8 nucleotides agree with TRBD1. Germline values: CDR1 SGHTA, CDR2 FQGTGA. Trimming took 5 bases from V and 5 from J; bases not matched to a gene: 4. The CDR3 is 13 amino acids. CDR3 in amino acids: CASSRRTGTEAFF. The DNA of the CDR3 is TGTGCCAGCAGCCGGAGGACAGGGACTGAAGCTTTCTTT.